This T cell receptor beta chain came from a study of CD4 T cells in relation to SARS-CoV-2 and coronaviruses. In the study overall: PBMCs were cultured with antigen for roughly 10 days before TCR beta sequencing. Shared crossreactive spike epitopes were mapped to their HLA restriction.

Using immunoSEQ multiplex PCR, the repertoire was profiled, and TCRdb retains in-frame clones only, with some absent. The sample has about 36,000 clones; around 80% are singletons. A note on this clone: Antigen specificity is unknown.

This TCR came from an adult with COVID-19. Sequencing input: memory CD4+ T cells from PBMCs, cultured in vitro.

DNA for the CDR3: TGTGCCAGCAGCTTATACCCTGGGGCTGAAGCTTTCTTT. Translated: CASSLYPGAEAFF. The chain couples TRBV7-2 to TRBJ1-1; D not certain. Per the germline V gene, CDR1 is SGHTA and CDR2 is FQGNSA. V was pared by 2 bases and J by 6 bases, with 10 bases between. The CDR3 runs to 13 residues.